The T cell receptor beta chain described here comes from a study of blood T cell repertoires in COVID-19. In the study overall: T cells, B-cell-depleted T cells, or PBMCs supplied cDNA or gDNA.

Original processing methods: Reference gene primer amplification gave nucleated cell count estimates. Repertoires were generated with immunoSEQ multiplex PCR, while TCRdb's copy carries only in-frame clones and drops some. V and J calls and clone size follow that table, whereas D and trimming were derived from the DNA. The top ten clones hold around 1.1% of a sample with 350,000 to 550,000 clones, 80% to 90% of them seen once. The recovered donors of Cohort 3 showed two negative PCRs, clearance, or symptom resolution. Germline V gene data show CDR1 as LNHDA and CDR2 as SQIVND (reference sequence). The length of the CDR3 is 16 residues. V lost 5 bases, J lost 0 bases, and 11 bases lay in between.

The sample was PBMCs or T cells enriched from blood (not recorded which). The origin of this receptor is a man aged 25-45 years who had recovered from COVID-19. The chain carries TRBV19 and TRBJ1-6; maybe TRBD1 (5 bases). CDR3 in amino acids: CASSLQASSYNSPLHF. CDR3 bases: TGTGCCAGTAGTTTACAGGCGAGCTCCTATAATTCACCCCTCCACTTT. Combining the CDR3 with reference TRBV19 and TRBJ1-6 gives the whole variable domain DGGITQSPKYLFRKEGQNVTLSCEQNLNHDAMYWYRQDPGQGLRLIYYSQIVNDFQKGDIAEGYSVSREKKESFPLTVTSAQKNPTAFYLCASSLQASSYNSPLHFGNGTRLTVT.